Sequencing of this TCR beta chain was carried out in a study of blood T cell repertoires in COVID-19 (dated by TCRdb to about 2020). Regarding the complete study: Samples covering the acute and convalescent phases of COVID-19 were provided by collaborators in the United States, Italy and Spain. The prospective study material was composed of cDNA or gDNA derived from T cells, B-cell-depleted T cells, or PBMCs. Where available, HLA class I and class II types were taken from metadata supplied by the sample provider and were not determined by assay-based typing. The dataset comprised deeply sampled blood TCRbeta repertoires from subjects exposed to, actively infected with, or recovered from COVID-19. Sample metadata almost always included a de-identified subject ID, COVID-19 status, age in years and sex. The repertoires were made available in a free public database intended to serve as a resource for research on the immune response to SARS-CoV-2. Samples came from the ongoing ImmuneRACE study (first 160 participants) plus 1,254 subjects from 6 global collaborators. What the study reported, not specific to this receptor: The amount of clinical and demographic metadata varied by source and participant and was provided uncurated.

The immunoSEQ Assay, a bias-controlled multiplex PCR, was used to amplify TCRbeta CDR3 regions from genomic DNA. From the authors' description of their analysis: The number of nucleated cells in each sample was estimated by amplification of reference gene primers within the assay. To quantify the absolute abundance of each unique TCRbeta CDR3 rearrangement, sequence reads were collapsed and filtered. For each sample, productive Simpson clonality was calculated by taking the square root of Simpson's diversity index across productive rearrangements. TCRdb's version of the immuneACCESS table is confined to in-frame rearrangements and falls short of the full clone set. An unresolved V gene accounts for under half of the shortfall where checked; the remainder is of unknown origin. Clone size and the V and J calls come from that table; the DNA yielded D and trimming. The sample includes roughly 50,000 clones, with 85% to 90% observed a single time. Approximately 27% of the sample lies in the top ten.

The collaborating institutions used their own protocols to collect whole blood in K2EDTA tubes. For TCRbeta analysis, collaborator samples were shipped as frozen whole blood, as isolated PBMCs, or as DNA extracted from either sample type. From the germline V gene, CDR1 is SGHAT and CDR2 is FQNNGV. Spanning cysteine to phenylalanine, the CDR3 consists of 16 amino acids. Of all the DNA, just the CDR3 is kept, 48 bases in frame from base 1. From V the trimming removes 5 bases and from J it removes 0 bases, while the gene matches leave 9 bases of the junction unaccounted for. With respect to this clone: Its antigen target is currently unknown. No qualities accompany the bases; no much larger clone lies one base away.

The chain couples TRBV11-2 to TRBJ1-1; 7 middle bases align to TRBD1. Sequenced: peripheral blood. The receptor was derived from a human donor in a cohort sampled during active COVID-19. The DNA sequence reads TGTGCCAGCAGCCCAACAGGGGCTGTAGTGAACACTGAAGCTTTCTTT. It specifies CASSPTGAVVNTEAFF.